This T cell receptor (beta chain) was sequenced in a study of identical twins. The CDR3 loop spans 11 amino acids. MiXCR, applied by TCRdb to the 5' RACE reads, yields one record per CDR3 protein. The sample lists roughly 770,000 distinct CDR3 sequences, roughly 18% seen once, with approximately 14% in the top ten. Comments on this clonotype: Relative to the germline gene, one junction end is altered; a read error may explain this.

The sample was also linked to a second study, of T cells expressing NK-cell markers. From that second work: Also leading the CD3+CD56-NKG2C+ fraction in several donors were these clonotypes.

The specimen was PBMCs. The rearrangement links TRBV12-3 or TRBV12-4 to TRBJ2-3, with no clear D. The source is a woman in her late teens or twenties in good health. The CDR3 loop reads CVSRFGNTQYF. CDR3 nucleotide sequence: TGTGTCAGCAGATTTGGGAATACGCAGTATTTT.